The 15 T cell receptor beta chains below were found in one sample sequenced in a study of T cells in Graves' hyperthyroidism and ophthalmopathy. TCR beta CDR3 regions were amplified from RNA transcripts. In the first-round RT-PCR of the TCR CDR3, the HTBI primer set was used. In TCRdb, the multiplex PCR reads were re-called with MiXCR into one record per CDR3 protein. The repertoire includes hundreds of thousands of distinct CDR3 sequences, roughly 25% of them detected once, and about 73% sits in the top ten. Sequenced sample: blood. These receptors originate from a man aged 50-60 years with Graves' hyperthyroidism.

This clonotype was seen a handful of times. The chain joins TRBV29-1 to TRBJ1-1; D remains ambiguous. Germline CDR1 reads SQVTM; CDR2 reads ANQGSEA. The V gene lost 4 bases and the J gene lost 10 bases, with 16 bases spanning the gap. The CDR3 covers 12 residues. The CDR3 DNA reads TGCAGCGTTGCTGTATTATCAGGCGCAGCTTTCTTT. Its protein is CSVAVLSGAAFF.

In its sample, this clonotype was seen many times. In DNA, the CDR3 is TGTGCCAGCAGTGCCGTACGGGAGGGGCTACGTGAGCAGTACTTC. Its translation: CASSAVREGLREQYF. The chain carries TRBV12-3 or TRBV12-4 and TRBJ2-7; TRBD2 aligns across 8 bases. CDR3 length: 15 residues. Unmatched junction bases numbered 13, after V lost 5 bases and J lost 7 bases.

The chain combines TRBV3-1 with TRBJ2-3; 8 nucleotides agree with TRBD2. CDR3 length equals 16 residues. Germline V gene sequence: CDR1 LGHDT, CDR2 YNNKEL (reference sequence). Trimming took 0 bases from V and 0 from J; bases not matched to a gene: 2. The CDR3 spells CASSQDSSGSTDTQYF. In DNA form, the CDR3 reads TGTGCCAGCAGCCAAGACTCTAGCGGGAGCACAGATACGCAGTATTTT.

V is TRBV15 and J is TRBJ2-1; the match to TRBD2 covers 9 bases. Germline CDR1 and CDR2: LNHNV and YYDKDF (reference sequence). This CDR3 has 15 amino acids. After removal of 0 bases from V and 9 bases from J, the junction contained 6 bases not matched to a gene. The CDR3 DNA sequence: TGTGCCACCAGCAGAGATTGGAGACTAGCGGCTGAGCAGTTCTTC. This codes for CATSRDWRLAAEQFF.

Only one count was recorded for this clonotype. A read error may explain this, as a much larger clone is one base away. The gene calls are TRBV11-2 and TRBJ2-3; D is unclear. Germline assignment: CDR1 SGHAT and CDR2 FQNNGV. CDR3 length: 14 residues. The CDR3 bases are TGTGCCAGCAGCACGCGTCGGAACACAGCTACGCAGTATTTT. Protein sequence: CASSTRRNTATQYF.

The chain has TRBV7-9 and TRBJ2-7; TRBD1 agrees at 8 bases. The CDR3 has 13 amino acids. Germline V gene lookup returns CDR1 SEHNR and CDR2 FQNEAQ (reference sequence). After removal of 8 bases from V and 2 bases from J, the junction contained 5 bases not matched to a gene. The CDR3 here is CASAGQGPYEQYF. The CDR3 nucleotides read TGTGCCAGCGCTGGACAGGGACCCTACGAGCAGTACTTC.

This chain joins TRBV10-1 and TRBJ2-7; D assignment may be TRBD1 or TRBD2 (5 bases each). Trimming removed 3 bases from V and 6 bases from J, with 21 bases in between. Germline CDR1 is WNHNN and CDR2 is SYGVQD (reference sequence). This CDR3 spans 16 amino acids. The CDR3 nucleotides read TGCGCCAGCAGTGAAAAGGGACCCCCTCGGGCCTCCGAGCAGTACTTC. Translated: CASSEKGPPRASEQYF.

The chain combines TRBV7-8 with TRBJ1-1, with 9 positions matching TRBD1. The CDR3 totals 16 residues. The V segment lost 1 base and the J segment 4 bases; nucleotides outside the gene matches: 7. Germline CDR1 SGHVS, CDR2 FQNEAQ. CDR3 nucleotide sequence: TGTGCCAGCAGCTTAGGGTACAGGGGGCGCGTCACTGAAGCTTTCTTT. Amino acid sequence: CASSLGYRGRVTEAFF.

This clonotype came up a few times. The chain uses TRBV5-5 and TRBJ2-1, with D perhaps matching TRBD2 (7 bases). The germline V gene encodes CDR1 SGHKS and CDR2 YYEKEE (reference sequence). The V and J ends lost 5 bases and 7 bases respectively, with 19 bases between them. The CDR3 has 15 residues. This CDR3 is CASRPEWGGGNEQFF. DNA of the CDR3: TGTGCCAGCAGACCGGAGTGGGGAGGGGGTAATGAGCAGTTCTTC.

The J gene is TRBJ1-5, the V gene TRBV27, with unresolved D. The V gene lost 1 base and the J gene lost 5 bases, with 12 bases spanning the gap. CDR3 size: 15 residues. Germline loops: CDR1 MNHEY, CDR2 SMNVEV (reference sequence). The CDR3 DNA reads TGTGCCAGCAGTTTATTACAGTCCCGTCATCAGCCCCAGCATTTT. As protein: CASSLLQSRHQPQHF.

The chain joins TRBV20-1 to TRBJ2-1; TRBD2 might be the D (5 bases). The CDR3 runs to 14 residues. Germline CDR1 DFQATT, CDR2 SNEGSKA (reference sequence). The ends were cut back, 6 bases at V and 9 bases at J, with 21 bases in the middle. CDR3 in amino acids: CSAPSSGSRGEQFF. CDR3 sequence (DNA): TGCAGTGCCCCCAGCTCGGGGTCTCGTGGTGAGCAGTTCTTC.

This chain joins TRBV28 and TRBJ2-1, with 8 bases that match TRBD2. Per germline, CDR1 MDHEN and CDR2 SYDVKM. The CDR3 runs to 16 residues. The trim removed 6 bases at V and 0 bases at J, leaving 7 bases unmatched. CDR3: CASRSIAGFSYNEQFF. The CDR3 DNA is TGTGCCAGCAGGTCCATAGCGGGATTCTCCTACAATGAGCAGTTCTTC. Full variable domain (remainder filled in from reference TRBV28 and TRBJ2-1): DVKVTQSSRYLVKRTGEKVFLECVQDMDHENMFWYRQDPGLGLRLIYFSYDVKMKEKGDIPEGYSVSREKKERFSLILESASTNQTSMYLCASRSIAGFSYNEQFFGPGTRLTVL.

This clonotype was detected only a few times. The chain is built from TRBV9 and TRBJ1-2, with TRBD1 matching over 8 bases. Germline V gene lookup returns CDR1 SGDLS and CDR2 YYNGEE. CDR3 length equals 13 residues. J lost 5 bases, V lost 3 bases, and 3 bases had no gene match. The CDR3 sequence is CASSDRTGYGYTF. CDR3 DNA: TGTGCCAGCAGCGATAGGACAGGGTATGGCTACACCTTC. The full variable domain, completed using reference TRBV9 and TRBJ1-2, is DSGVTQTPKHLITATGQRVTLRCSPRSGDLSVYWYQQSLDQGLQFLIQYYNGEERAKGNILERFSAQQFPDLHSELNLSSLELGDSALYFCASSDRTGYGYTFGSGTRLTVV.

This clonotype was seen many times. This CDR3 reads CASRRRETQYF. As DNA, the CDR3 is TGTGCCAGCAGGAGGCGAGAGACCCAGTACTTC. This rearrangement joins TRBV28 to TRBJ2-5; no reliable D call. V lost 6 bases and J 4 bases, leaving 6 bases between the germline ends. Germline lookup yields CDR1 MDHEN and CDR2 SYDVKM. The CDR3 is made up of 11 amino acids.

A few counts support this clonotype. This chain links TRBV5-5 with TRBJ1-1; tentatively, D is TRBD1 (5 bases). From germline, CDR1 is SGHKS and CDR2 YYEKEE (reference sequence). This CDR3 spans 15 amino acids. V lost 1 base to trimming and J lost 0 bases, with 10 bases between them. The CDR3 DNA reads TGTGCCAGCAGCTTGTCGGGACCCTTGAACACTGAAGCTTTCTTT. This sequence encodes CASSLSGPLNTEAFF.